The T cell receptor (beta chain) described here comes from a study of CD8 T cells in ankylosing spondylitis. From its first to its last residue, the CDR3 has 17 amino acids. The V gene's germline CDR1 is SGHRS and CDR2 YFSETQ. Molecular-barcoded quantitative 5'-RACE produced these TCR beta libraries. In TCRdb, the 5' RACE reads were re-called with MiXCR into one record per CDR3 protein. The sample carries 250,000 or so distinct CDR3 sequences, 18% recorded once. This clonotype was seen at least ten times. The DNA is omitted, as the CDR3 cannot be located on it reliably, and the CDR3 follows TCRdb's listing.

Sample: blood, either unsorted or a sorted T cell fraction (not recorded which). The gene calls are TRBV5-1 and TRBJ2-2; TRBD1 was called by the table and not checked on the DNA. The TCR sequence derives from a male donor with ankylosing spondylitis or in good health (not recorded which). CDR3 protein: CASSPRGTENTGELFFF.